What follows describes a single TCR beta chain. The repertoire was sequenced with immunoSEQ multiplex PCR; TCRdb's copy has only in-frame clones and lacks some. This table holds about 140,000 clones, about 88% found once. This sample stems from a study of control samples from healthy donors and cancer patients. Trimming removed 2 bases at V and 6 bases at J, with 13 bases between. The length of the CDR3 is 15 residues. Germline V gene lookup returns CDR1 KGHSH and CDR2 LQKENI. The V call is TRBV18, the J call TRBJ2-2; TRBD2 might be the D (5 bases). This receptor was identified in a woman in her twenties or thirties in good health. Sequences were obtained from blood. CDR3: CASSPSRGPAGELFF. The CDR3 DNA reads TGTGCCAGCTCACCAAGCCGCGGGCCCGCCGGGGAGCTGTTTTTT.